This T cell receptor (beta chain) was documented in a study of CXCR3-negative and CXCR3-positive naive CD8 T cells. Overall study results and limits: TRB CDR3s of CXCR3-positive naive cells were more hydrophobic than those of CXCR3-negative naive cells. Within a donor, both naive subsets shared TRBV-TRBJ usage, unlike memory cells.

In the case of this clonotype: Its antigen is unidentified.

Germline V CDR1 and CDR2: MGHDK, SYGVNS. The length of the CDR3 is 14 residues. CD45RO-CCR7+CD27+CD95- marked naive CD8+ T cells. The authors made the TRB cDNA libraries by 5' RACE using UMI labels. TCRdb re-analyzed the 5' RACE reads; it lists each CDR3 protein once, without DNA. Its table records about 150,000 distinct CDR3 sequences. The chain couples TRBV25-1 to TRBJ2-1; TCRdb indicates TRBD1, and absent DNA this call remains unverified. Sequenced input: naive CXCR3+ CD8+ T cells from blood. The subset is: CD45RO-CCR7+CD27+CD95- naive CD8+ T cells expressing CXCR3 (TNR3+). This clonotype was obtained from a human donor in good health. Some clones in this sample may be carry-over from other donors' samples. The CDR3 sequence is CASIRGEFYNEQFF.